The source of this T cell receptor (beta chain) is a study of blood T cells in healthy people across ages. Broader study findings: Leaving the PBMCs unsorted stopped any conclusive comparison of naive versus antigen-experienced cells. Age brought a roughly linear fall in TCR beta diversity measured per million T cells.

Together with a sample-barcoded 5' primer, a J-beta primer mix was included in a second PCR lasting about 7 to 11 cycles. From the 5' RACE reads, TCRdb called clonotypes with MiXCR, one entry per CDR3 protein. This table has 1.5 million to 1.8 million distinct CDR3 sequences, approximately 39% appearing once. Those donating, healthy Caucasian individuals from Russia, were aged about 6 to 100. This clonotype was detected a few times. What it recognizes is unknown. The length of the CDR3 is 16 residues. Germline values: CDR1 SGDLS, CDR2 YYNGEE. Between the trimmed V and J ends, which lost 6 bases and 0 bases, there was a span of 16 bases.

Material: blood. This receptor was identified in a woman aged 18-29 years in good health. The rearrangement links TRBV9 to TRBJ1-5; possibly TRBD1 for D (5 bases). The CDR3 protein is CASTTQGSCSNQPQHF. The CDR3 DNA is TGTGCCAGCACCACTCAGGGATCTTGTAGCAATCAGCCCCAGCATTTT.